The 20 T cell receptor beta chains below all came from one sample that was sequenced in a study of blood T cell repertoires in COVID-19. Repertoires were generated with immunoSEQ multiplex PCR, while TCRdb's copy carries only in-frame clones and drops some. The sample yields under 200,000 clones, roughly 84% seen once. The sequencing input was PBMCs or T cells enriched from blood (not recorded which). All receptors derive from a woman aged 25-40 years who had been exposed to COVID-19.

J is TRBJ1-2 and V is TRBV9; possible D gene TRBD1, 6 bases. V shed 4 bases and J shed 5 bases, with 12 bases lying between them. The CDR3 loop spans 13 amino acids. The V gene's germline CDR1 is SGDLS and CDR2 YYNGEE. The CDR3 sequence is CASSSGHSYGYTF. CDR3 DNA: TGTGCCAGCAGCTCGGGACACTCGTATGGCTACACCTTC.

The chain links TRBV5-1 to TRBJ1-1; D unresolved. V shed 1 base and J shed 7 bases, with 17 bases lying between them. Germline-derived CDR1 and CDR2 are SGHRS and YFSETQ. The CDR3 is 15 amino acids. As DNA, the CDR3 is TGCGCCAGCAGCTTGAACGTCGGGGATGAGGGTGAAGCTTTCTTT. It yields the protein CASSLNVGDEGEAFF.

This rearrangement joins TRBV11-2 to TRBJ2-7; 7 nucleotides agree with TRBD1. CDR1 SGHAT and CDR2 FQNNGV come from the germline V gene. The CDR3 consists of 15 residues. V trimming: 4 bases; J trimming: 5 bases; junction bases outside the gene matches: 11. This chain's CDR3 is CASSSPLDRVDEQYF. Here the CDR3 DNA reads TGTGCCAGCAGCTCCCCGCTCGACAGGGTTGACGAGCAGTACTTC.

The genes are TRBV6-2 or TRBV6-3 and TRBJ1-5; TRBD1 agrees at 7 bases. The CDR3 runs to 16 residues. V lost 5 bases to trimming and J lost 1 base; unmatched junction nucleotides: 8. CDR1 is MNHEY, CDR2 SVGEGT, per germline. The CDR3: CASSPRQGLSNQPQHF. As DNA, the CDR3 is TGTGCCAGCAGTCCAAGACAGGGATTAAGCAATCAGCCCCAGCATTTT.

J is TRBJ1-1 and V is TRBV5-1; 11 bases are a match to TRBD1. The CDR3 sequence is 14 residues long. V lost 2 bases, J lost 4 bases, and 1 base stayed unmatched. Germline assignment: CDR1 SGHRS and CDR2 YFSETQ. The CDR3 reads CASSFGTGGTEAFF. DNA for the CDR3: TGCGCCAGCAGCTTTGGGACAGGGGGCACTGAAGCTTTCTTT.

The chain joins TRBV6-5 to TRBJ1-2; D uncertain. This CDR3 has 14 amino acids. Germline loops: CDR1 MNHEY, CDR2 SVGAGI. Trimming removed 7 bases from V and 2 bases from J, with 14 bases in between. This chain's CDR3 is CASTGSGRNYGYTF. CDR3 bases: TGTGCCAGCACCGGGTCCGGGAGGAACTATGGCTACACCTTC.

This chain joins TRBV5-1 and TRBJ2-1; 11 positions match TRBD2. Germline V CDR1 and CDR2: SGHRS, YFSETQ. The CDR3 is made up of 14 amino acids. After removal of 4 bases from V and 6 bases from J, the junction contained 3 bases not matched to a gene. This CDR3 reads CASSLGLAVNEQFF. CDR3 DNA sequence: TGCGCCAGCAGCCTGGGACTAGCGGTCAATGAGCAGTTCTTC.

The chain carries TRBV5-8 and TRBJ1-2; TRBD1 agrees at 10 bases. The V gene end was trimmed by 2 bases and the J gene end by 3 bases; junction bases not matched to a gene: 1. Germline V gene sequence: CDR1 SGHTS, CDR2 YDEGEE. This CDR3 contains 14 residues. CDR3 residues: CASSFGQGDYGYTF. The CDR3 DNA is TGTGCCAGCAGCTTCGGACAGGGGGACTATGGCTACACCTTC.

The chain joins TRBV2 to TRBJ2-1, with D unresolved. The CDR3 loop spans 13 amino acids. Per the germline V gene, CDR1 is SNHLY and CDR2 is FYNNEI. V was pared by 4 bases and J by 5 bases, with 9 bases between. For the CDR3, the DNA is TGTGCCAGCAGTGTTGAGCAAAACAATGAGCAGTTCTTC. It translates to CASSVEQNNEQFF.

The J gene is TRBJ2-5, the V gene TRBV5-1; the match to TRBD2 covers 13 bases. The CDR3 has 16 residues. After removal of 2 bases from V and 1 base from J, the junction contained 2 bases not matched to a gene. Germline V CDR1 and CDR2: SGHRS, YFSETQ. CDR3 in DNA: TGCGCCAGCAGCTTTTGGACTAGCGGGGGCCAAGAGACCCAGTACTTC. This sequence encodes CASSFWTSGGQETQYF.

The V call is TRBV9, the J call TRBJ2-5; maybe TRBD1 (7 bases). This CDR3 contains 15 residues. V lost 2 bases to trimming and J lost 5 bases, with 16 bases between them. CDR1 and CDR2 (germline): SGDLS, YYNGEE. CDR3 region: CASSVGQGGVETQYF. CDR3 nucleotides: TGTGCCAGCAGCGTCGGCCAGGGGGGTGTCGAGACCCAGTACTTC. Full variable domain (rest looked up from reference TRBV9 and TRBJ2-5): DSGVTQTPKHLITATGQRVTLRCSPRSGDLSVYWYQQSLDQGLQFLIQYYNGEERAKGNILERFSAQQFPDLHSELNLSSLELGDSALYFCASSVGQGGVETQYFGPGTRLLVL.

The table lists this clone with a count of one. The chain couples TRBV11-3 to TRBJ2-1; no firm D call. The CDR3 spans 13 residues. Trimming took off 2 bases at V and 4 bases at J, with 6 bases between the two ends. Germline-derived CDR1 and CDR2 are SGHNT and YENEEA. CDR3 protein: CASSLLRYNEQFF. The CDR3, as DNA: TGTGCCAGCAGCTTATTGAGATACAATGAGCAGTTCTTC.

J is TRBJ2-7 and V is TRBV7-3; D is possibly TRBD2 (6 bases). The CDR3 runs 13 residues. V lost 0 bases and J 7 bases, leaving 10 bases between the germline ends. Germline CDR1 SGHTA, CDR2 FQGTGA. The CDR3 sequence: CASSLTRGGEQYF. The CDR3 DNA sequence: TGTGCCAGCAGCTTAACTCGGGGAGGTGAGCAGTACTTC.

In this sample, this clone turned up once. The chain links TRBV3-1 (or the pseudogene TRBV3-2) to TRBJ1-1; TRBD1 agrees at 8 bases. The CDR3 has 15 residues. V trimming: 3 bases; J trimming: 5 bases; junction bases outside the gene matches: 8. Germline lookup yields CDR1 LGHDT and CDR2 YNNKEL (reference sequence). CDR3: CASSHSDREGTEAFF. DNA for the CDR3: TGTGCCAGCAGCCACTCGGACAGGGAGGGAACTGAAGCTTTCTTT.

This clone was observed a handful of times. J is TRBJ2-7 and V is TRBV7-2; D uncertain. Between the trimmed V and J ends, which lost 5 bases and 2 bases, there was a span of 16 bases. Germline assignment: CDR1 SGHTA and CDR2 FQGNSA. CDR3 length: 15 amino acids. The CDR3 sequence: CASSQDLGLTYEQYF. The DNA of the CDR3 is TGTGCCAGCAGCCAAGACTTGGGTCTGACCTACGAGCAGTACTTC. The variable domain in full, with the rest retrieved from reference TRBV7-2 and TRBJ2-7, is GAGVSQSPSNKVTEKGKDVELRCDPISGHTALYWYRQSLGQGLEFLIYFQGNSAPDKSGLPSDRFSAERTGGSVSTLTIQRTQQEDSAVYLCASSQDLGLTYEQYFGPGTRLTVT.

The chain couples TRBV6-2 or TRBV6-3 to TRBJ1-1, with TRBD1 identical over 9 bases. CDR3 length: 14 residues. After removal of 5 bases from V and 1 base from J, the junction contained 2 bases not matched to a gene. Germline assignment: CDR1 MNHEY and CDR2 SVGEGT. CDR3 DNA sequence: TGTGCCAGCAGTAGGGACAGGGCGAACACTGAAGCTTTCTTT. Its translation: CASSRDRANTEAFF.

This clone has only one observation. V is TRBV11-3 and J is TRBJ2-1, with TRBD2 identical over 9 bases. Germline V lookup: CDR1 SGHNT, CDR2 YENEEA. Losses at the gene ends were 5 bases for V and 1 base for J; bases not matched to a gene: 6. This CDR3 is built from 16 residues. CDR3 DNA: TGTGCCAGCAGCCCCAGACTAGCGGATTCCTACAATGAGCAGTTCTTC. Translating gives CASSPRLADSYNEQFF.

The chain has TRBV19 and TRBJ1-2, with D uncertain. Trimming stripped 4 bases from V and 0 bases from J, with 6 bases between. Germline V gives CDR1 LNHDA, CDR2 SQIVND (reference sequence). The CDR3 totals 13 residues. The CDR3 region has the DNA TGTGCCAGTAGTAGGCTGTCTAACTATGGCTACACCTTC. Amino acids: CASSRLSNYGYTF. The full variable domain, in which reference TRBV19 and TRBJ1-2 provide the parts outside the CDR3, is DGGITQSPKYLFRKEGQNVTLSCEQNLNHDAMYWYRQDPGQGLRLIYYSQIVNDFQKGDIAEGYSVSREKKESFPLTVTSAQKNPTAFYLCASSRLSNYGYTFGSGTRLTVV.

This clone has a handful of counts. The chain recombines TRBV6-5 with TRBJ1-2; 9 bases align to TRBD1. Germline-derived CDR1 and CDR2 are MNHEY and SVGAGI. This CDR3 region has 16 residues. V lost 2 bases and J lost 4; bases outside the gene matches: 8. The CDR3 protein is CASSYLRTGASYGYTF. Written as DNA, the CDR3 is TGTGCCAGCAGTTACCTACGGACAGGGGCGAGCTATGGCTACACCTTC.

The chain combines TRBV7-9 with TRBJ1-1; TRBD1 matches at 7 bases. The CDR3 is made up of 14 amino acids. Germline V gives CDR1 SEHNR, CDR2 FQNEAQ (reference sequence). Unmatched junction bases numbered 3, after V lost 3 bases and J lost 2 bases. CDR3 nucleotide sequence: TGTGCCAGCAGCTTGGACAGGCTAAACACTGAAGCTTTCTTT. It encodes CASSLDRLNTEAFF.